This is a list of T cell receptor beta chains from one sample in a study of CD8 T cells in Susac syndrome. TCRdb recomputed calls from the immunoSEQ multiplex PCR reads with MiXCR, one row per CDR3 protein. Among 110,000 or so distinct CDR3 sequences listed, approximately 93% were seen once. Sequenced: CD4+ T cells from PBMCs. The receptors here all came from a human donor with multiple sclerosis. Both conserved end residues are part of each CDR3. A D gene is named only where the DNA matches it firmly. Some rows mark clone size as missing; the rest say once, few, many or name a class of expanded clone.

size,D,V,J,DNA,CDR3
NA,NA,TRBV18,TRBJ2-3,TGTGCCAGCTCACCACCCGCGGATACGCAGTATTTT,CASSPPADTQYF
NA,NA,TRBV9,TRBJ2-3,TGTGCCAGCAGCGAAAACATCTGGGCAGATACGCAGTATTTT,CASSENIWADTQYF
NA,NA,TRBV9,TRBJ2-1,TGTGCCAGCAGCGTAGATCCCAGTTACAATGAGCAGTTCTTC,CASSVDPSYNEQFF
NA,NA,TRBV7-6,TRBJ1-1,TGTGCCAGCAGCTTAGCTGCGACGGCGAACACTGAAGCTTTCTTT,CASSLAATANTEAFF
NA,NA,TRBV25-1,TRBJ1-2,TGTGCCAGCAGTGAACATTACGGTGATGGCTACACCTTC,CASSEHYGDGYTF
NA,NA,TRBV7-2,TRBJ2-3,TGTGCCAGCAGCTCCTCGGGCTTAACGGAGGATACGCAGTATTTT,CASSSSGLTEDTQYF
NA,NA,TRBV20-1,TRBJ2-1,TGCAGTGCCTGGGGCGGACAGTACAATGAGCAGTTCTTC,CSAWGGQYNEQFF
once,NA,TRBV28,TRBJ2-1,TGTGCCAGCAGTACAAGGTGGGGGGAATACAATGAGCAGTTCTTC,CASSTRWGEYNEQFF
NA,TRBD1,TRBV10-3,TRBJ2-2,TGTGCCATCGGGAGGTTGGGACAGGTTGGGACCGGGGAGCTGTTTTTT,CAIGRLGQVGTGELFF
NA,TRBD1,TRBV5-4,TRBJ2-5,TGTGCCAGCAGCCCCGGACAGGGACAAGAGACCCAGTACTTC,CASSPGQGQETQYF
NA,TRBD2,TRBV30,TRBJ2-7,TGTGCCTGGAGAGCCGGGACTACTCCTCAGCAGTACTTC,CAWRAGTTPQQYF
NA,NA,TRBV9,TRBJ1-2,TGTGCCAGCACCCCCGGAGGTGGCTATGGCTACACCTTC,CASTPGGGYGYTF
NA,NA,TRBV6-5,TRBJ1-2,TGTGCCAGCAGTTACCAGTATGGCAGGGGAGCAACCTATGGCTACACCTTC,CASSYQYGRGATYGYTF
NA,NA,TRBV28,TRBJ1-5,TGTGCCAGCAGTCTGACGGATCAGCCCCAGCATTTT,CASSLTDQPQHF
NA,NA,TRBV5-1,TRBJ1-2,TGCGCCAGTCGGGGGTTCTATGGCTACACCTTC,CASRGFYGYTF
NA,TRBD1,TRBV3-1,TRBJ1-2,TGTGCCAGCAGCCAAGACGGCAGGGGGCCCCTCTATGGCTACACCTTC,CASSQDGRGPLYGYTF
NA,NA,TRBV6-5,TRBJ1-1,TGTGCCAGCAGTTACTCGAGTGGCATTTCGTACACTGAAGCTTTCTTT,CASSYSSGISYTEAFF
once,NA,TRBV12-3/TRBV12-4,TRBJ1-4,TGTGCCAGCACCGCGGTTGAAAAACTGTTTTTT,CASTAVEKLFF
NA,NA,TRBV6-5,TRBJ1-1,TGTGCCAGCAGTTACTCTGGCAGGGTCCGCACTGAAGCTTTCTTT,CASSYSGRVRTEAFF
NA,TRBD2,TRBV20-1,TRBJ2-7,TGCAGTGCTAGGGATCGGGGACTAGCGGGAACCTACGAGCAGTACTTC,CSARDRGLAGTYEQYF
NA,NA,TRBV30,TRBJ1-6,TGTGCCTGGTCGTCGGGGAATAATTCACCCCTCCATTTT,CAWSSGNNSPLHF
few,TRBD1,TRBV30,TRBJ2-4,TGTGCCTGGAGTTTGGGACAGGCGGAAAACATTCAGTACTTC,CAWSLGQAENIQYF
NA,NA,TRBV7-8,TRBJ1-4,TGTGCCAGCAGCTATGGGTCCGGGGAAAAACTGTTTTTT,CASSYGSGEKLFF
NA,NA,TRBV19,TRBJ2-3,TGTGCCAGTCGAGTGGCAGATACGCAGTATTTT,CASRVADTQYF
once,NA,TRBV20-1,TRBJ2-1,TGCAGTGCTCTCCGGGCGAGACTCTCCTACAATGAGCAGTTCTTC,CSALRARLSYNEQFF
once,TRBD2,TRBV7-3,TRBJ2-1,TGTGCCAGCAGCTTAATTCTAGCGGGCCCCAATGAGCAGTTCTTC,CASSLILAGPNEQFF
NA,NA,TRBV20-1,TRBJ1-6,TGCAGTGTCCTCCCACAGGGTAATTCACCCCTCCACTTT,CSVLPQGNSPLHF
NA,TRBD2,TRBV28,TRBJ2-3,TGTGCCAGCAGTTACGGACTAGCGCGTACAGATACGCAGTATTTT,CASSYGLARTDTQYF
NA,NA,TRBV6-2/TRBV6-3,TRBJ1-6,TGTGCCAGCAGGACAGGTCAAGGATCACCCCTCCACTTT,CASRTGQGSPLHF
NA,NA,TRBV2,TRBJ1-6,TGTGCCAGCAGTGAAAGGGGGGCGCAGAATTCACCCCTCCACTTT,CASSERGAQNSPLHF
NA,NA,TRBV20-1,TRBJ2-5,TGCAGTGCAAGCAACTTAAAAGCGGTGGAGACCCAGTACTTC,CSASNLKAVETQYF
NA,NA,TRBV10-1,TRBJ2-7,TGCGCCAGCAGTGAGTCGATCGGGACCTCCTACGAGCAGTACTTC,CASSESIGTSYEQYF
NA,NA,TRBV21-1,TRBJ2-1,TGTGCCAGCAGCAAATGGGTGAGGGACAGGGACCATGAGCAGTTCTTC,CASSKWVRDRDHEQFF
NA,NA,TRBV7-2,TRBJ2-5,TGTGCCAGCAGCTACCGGACTATTCAAGAGACCCAGTACTTC,CASSYRTIQETQYF
NA,NA,TRBV4-3,TRBJ1-2,TGCGCCAGCAGCCAAGATTTGGCGACAAATGGCTACACCTTC,CASSQDLATNGYTF
once,NA,TRBV19,TRBJ2-4,TGTGCCAGTAAGGACAGCGGGGTGATTCAGTACTTC,CASKDSGVIQYF
few,NA,TRBV28,TRBJ1-1,TGTGCCAGCAGTTTTAACACTGAAGCTTTCTTT,CASSFNTEAFF
NA,NA,TRBV2,TRBJ1-2,TGTGCCAGCACCGAAACCGGACAGTTCTTCGGCTACACCTTC,CASTETGQFFGYTF
NA,NA,TRBV7-9,TRBJ2-3,TGTGCCAGCAGCTTAGCGGGTAGCGGCTCCACAGATACGCAGTATTTT,CASSLAGSGSTDTQYF
NA,TRBD2,TRBV24-1,TRBJ2-4,TGTGCCACCTCAGCGGGGGGCTCCAAAAACATTCAGTACTTC,CATSAGGSKNIQYF
NA,TRBD1,TRBV25-1,TRBJ2-3,TGTGCCAGCAGTGCCAGACAGGGAGGCACAGATACGCAGTATTTT,CASSARQGGTDTQYF
NA,NA,TRBV18,TRBJ1-6,TGTGCCAGCTCACCAGACGGGGCATACGATTCACCCCTCCACTTT,CASSPDGAYDSPLHF
NA,NA,TRBV20-1,TRBJ1-6,TGCAGTGCTAAGATTGCCCTTTCGTATAATTCACCCCTCCACTTT,CSAKIALSYNSPLHF
NA,NA,TRBV19,TRBJ1-3,TGTGCCAGTAATGTAGGCCGAGGAGGAAACACCATATATTTT,CASNVGRGGNTIYF
NA,TRBD1,TRBV7-2,TRBJ2-1,TGTGCCAGCAGCTTTCTACAGGGGACGCCTTTGGGGGAGTTCTTC,CASSFLQGTPLGEFF
once,NA,TRBV30,TRBJ2-7,TGTGCCTGGAGTCTACAGGGCGGAGGGGGCGAGCAGTACTTC,CAWSLQGGGGEQYF
NA,NA,TRBV30,TRBJ1-2,TGTGCCTGGAGTGTACAGGGAACTAACTATGGCTACACCTTC,CAWSVQGTNYGYTF
NA,TRBD2,TRBV20-1,TRBJ2-5,TGCAGTGCTTCCGGACTAGCGGAGACCCAGTACTTC,CSASGLAETQYF
NA,NA,TRBV5-5,TRBJ2-7,TGTGCCAGCAGCTTACTAGCAGGGGAGCAGTACTTC,CASSLLAGEQYF
NA,NA,TRBV4-3,TRBJ2-5,TGCGCCAGCAGCCTTCGCTCCGGGACAACTCAAGAGACCCAGTACTTC,CASSLRSGTTQETQYF
NA,NA,TRBV7-9,TRBJ2-5,TGTGCCAGCAGCTTAGATGGGAACCAAGAGACCCAGTACTTC,CASSLDGNQETQYF
NA,NA,TRBV5-6,TRBJ1-5,TGTGCCAGCAGCTTTGGACGGAGCAATCAGCCCCAGCATTTT,CASSFGRSNQPQHF
NA,NA,TRBV5-1,TRBJ1-4,TGCGCCAGCAGCTGGGCAGGGTATGAGGATGAAAAACTGTTTTTT,CASSWAGYEDEKLFF